This TCR beta chain was identified during a study of neurological immune-mediated disorders. Overall study: Multiple sclerosis patients numbered some 35, with about 31 relapsing-remitting and 3 secondary progressive.

Germline CDR1 and CDR2: LNHDA and SQIVND (reference sequence). The CDR3 has 14 amino acids. With 5 bases removed from V and 7 bases from J, the gap between germline ends came to 17 bases. The cDNA was produced through 5'RACE with 10-nucleotide random UMIs. One entry per CDR3 protein, called by TCRdb with MiXCR from the 5' RACE reads. Among approximately 50,000 distinct CDR3 sequences listed, less than 4.5% were seen once. The unsorted libraries were generated from a total of 2 million PBMCs, which had been stored in RNAlater at -80 C. This clonotype was recorded at least ten times. The clonotype was recovered from a man younger than 40 with multiple sclerosis. Sequencing was done on a sample of PBMCs. This chain uses TRBV19 with TRBJ1-2, with a tentative D call TRBD1 (5 bases). The CDR3 sequence: CASSLQGRMGGYTF. As DNA, the CDR3 is TGTGCCAGTAGTCTCCAGGGACGGATGGGTGGCTACACCTTC.